The 24 T cell receptor beta chains given below trace back to one sample, sequenced in a study of human T cells and chemical hapten exposure. Time point specified: patch test 1, 2 weeks after DPC sensitization. Described treatment: therapeutic diphenylcyclopropenone sensitization with weekly scalp DPC. From the RACE reads, TCRdb called clonotypes with MiXCR, one entry per CDR3 protein. The sample shows around 76,000 distinct CDR3 sequences, approximately 12% of them seen only once. Sample: whole blood, taken in connection with sensitization to the hapten diphenylcyclopropenone (DPC). The origin of the receptors is a woman aged 55-70 years with alopecia areata. Some clones in this sample may be carry-over from other donors' samples.

This clonotype was seen just once. CDR3 nucleotides: TGTGCCAGCAGCTTGAGTTTGGGCAATCAGCCCCAGCATTTT. It specifies CASSLSLGNQPQHF. The chain links TRBV5-5 to TRBJ1-5, with D uncertain. V lost 1 base and J 2 bases, leaving 7 bases between the germline ends. The germline V gene has CDR1 SGHKS and CDR2 YYEKEE (reference sequence). This CDR3 contains 14 residues.

This clonotype was seen at least ten times. V and J are TRBV7-6 and TRBJ2-1, with D perhaps TRBD1 (5 bases). V was trimmed by 5 bases and J by 4 bases, leaving 12 bases between them. The germline gives CDR1 SGHVS, CDR2 FNYEAQ. The CDR3 length is 14 residues. In nucleotides, the CDR3 is TGTGCCAGCAGCCTACAGGACAAGTACAATGAGCAGTTCTTC. The encoded protein is CASSLQDKYNEQFF.

Ten or more counts support this clonotype. The V call is TRBV11-2, the J call TRBJ2-2; the D gene could be TRBD1 or TRBD2 (5 bases each). Germline lookup yields CDR1 SGHAT and CDR2 FQNNGV. This CDR3 is 16 amino acids long. V was shortened by 3 bases and J by 2 bases, with 13 bases between the two germline ends. In nucleotides, the CDR3 is TGTGCCAGCAGCTTTGGTTCGGGGACCAACACCGGGGAGCTGTTTTTT. It yields the protein CASSFGSGTNTGELFF.

This clonotype was seen only a few times. The chain couples TRBV19 to TRBJ1-5; D is unclear. The V end lost 1 base, the J end lost 0 bases, and 7 bases lay between the germline ends. The CDR3 has 15 amino acids. CDR1 and CDR2 from the germline V gene are LNHDA and SQIVND (reference sequence). CDR3 sequence reads: CASSIGDASNQPQHF. The CDR3, as DNA: TGTGCCAGTAGTATAGGAGATGCTAGCAATCAGCCCCAGCATTTT.

The V call is TRBV7-3, the J call TRBJ2-2, with D perhaps assigned TRBD1 or TRBD2 (6 bases each). CDR1 and CDR2 from the germline V gene are SGHTA and FQGTGA. The CDR3 totals 16 residues. V lost 3 bases, J lost 6 bases, and 17 bases lay in between. This chain's CDR3 is CASSFGGGGIAGELFF. CDR3 nucleotides: TGTGCCAGCAGCTTCGGAGGGGGAGGAATCGCCGGGGAGCTGTTTTTT.

This clonotype was found a few times. At one of its ends the junction is not consistent with the germline gene, which may arise from a read error. The chain links TRBV6-6 to TRBJ1-5, with TRBD1 matching 12 bases. Germline CDR1 MNHNY, CDR2 SVGAGI (reference sequence). The CDR3 has 15 amino acids. The CDR3: CASSYGTGGYQSQHF. The DNA for the CDR3 is TGTGCCAGCAGTTACGGGACAGGGGGCTATCAGTCCCAGCATTTT.

This clonotype was counted a few times. The rearrangement links TRBV29-1 to TRBJ1-2, with D tentatively TRBD1 (5 bases). The CDR3 is made up of 11 amino acids. CDR1 and CDR2 (germline): SQVTM, ANQGSEA. The CDR3 DNA reads as TGCGGGGAGAGGGGCATCTATGGCTACACCTTC. Amino acid sequence: CGERGIYGYTF.

This clonotype was seen many times. The chain joins TRBV6-5 to TRBJ2-5; D not resolved. The V gene lost 0 bases and the J gene lost 4 bases, with 15 bases spanning the gap. The CDR3 runs to 16 residues. The germline gives CDR1 MNHEY, CDR2 SVGAGI. CDR3 nucleotides: TGTGCCAGCAGTTACTCGTTAGGGCGGTTGGGAGAGACCCAGTACTTC. The encoded protein is CASSYSLGRLGETQYF.

The chain employs TRBV12-3 or TRBV12-4 and TRBJ1-1, with D unresolved. CDR3 length: 12 amino acids. Trimming removed 6 bases at V and 6 bases at J, with 11 bases between. The DNA for the CDR3 is TGTGCCAGCAGAGGCGGCGGGGCTGAAGCTTTCTTT. This sequence encodes CASRGGGAEAFF.

The chain carries TRBV6-6 and TRBJ1-5; TRBD1 is a possible D gene (6 bases). Germline V gives CDR1 MNHNY, CDR2 SVGAGI (reference sequence). The CDR3 contains 14 residues. V gave up 6 bases and J gave up 4 bases, with 13 bases separating them. The CDR3 region has the DNA TGTGCCAGCAGCCCGGGGGACATTAATCAGCCCCAGCATTTT. It translates to CASSPGDINQPQHF.

This chain uses TRBV7-8 with TRBJ2-3; D unresolved. Germline V gene sequence: CDR1 SGHVS, CDR2 FQNEAQ. CDR3 length: 15 residues. Trimming shortened V by 5 bases and J by 2 bases, and 14 bases separated the two germline ends. The CDR3 DNA reads TGTGCCAGCAGCCCGACAAGGCCTTTCACAGATACGCAGTATTTT. Translation: CASSPTRPFTDTQYF.

The rearrangement links TRBV3-1 to TRBJ2-7; 7 bases are shared with TRBD1. Per germline, CDR1 LGHDT and CDR2 YNNKEL (reference sequence). CDR3 length equals 14 residues. V gave up 1 base and J gave up 3 bases; unmatched junction bases: 3. This chain's CDR3 is CASSQGGGVYEQYF. In DNA, the CDR3 is TGTGCCAGCAGCCAAGGAGGGGGCGTCTACGAGCAGTACTTC.

This chain links TRBV7-2 with TRBJ2-1; 8 bases are shared with TRBD1. This CDR3 comprises 14 residues. Trimming cost V 2 bases and J 7 bases; bases outside gene matches: 4. Looked up from germline, CDR1 is SGHTA and CDR2 is FQGNSA. CDR3 sequence reads: CASSLTGGINEQFF. The CDR3, as DNA: TGTGCCAGCAGCTTAACAGGGGGGATTAATGAGCAGTTCTTC. Together with reference TRBV7-2 and TRBJ2-1, the CDR3 gives the full variable domain: GAGVSQSPSNKVTEKGKDVELRCDPISGHTALYWYRQSLGQGLEFLIYFQGNSAPDKSGLPSDRFSAERTGGSVSTLTIQRTQQEDSAVYLCASSLTGGINEQFFGPGTRLTVL.

The chain uses TRBV21-1 and TRBJ1-5; TRBD1 is taken as the D call from the table, unchecked against the DNA. TRBV21-1 is given as a pseudogene. The CDR3 contains 16 residues. CDR3 amino acids: CASSNWDRGRNQPQHF. As DNA, the CDR3 is TGTGCCAGCAGCAATTGGGACAGGGGTAGAAATCAGCCCCAGCATTTT.

This clonotype was observed many times. V usage is TRBV7-8 and J usage is TRBJ2-5, with 9 bases aligning to TRBD2. The CDR3 sequence is 16 residues long. The trim removed 5 bases at V and 2 bases at J, leaving 9 bases unmatched. Germline CDR1 SGHVS, CDR2 FQNEAQ. Here the CDR3 DNA reads TGTGCCAGCAGCCCACCCGGACTAGCGAGACAAGAGACCCAGTACTTC. Translated: CASSPPGLARQETQYF.

This chain links TRBV20-1 with TRBJ2-7, with 12 bases aligning to TRBD2. The V segment lost 6 bases and the J segment 2 bases; nucleotides outside the gene matches: 11. The CDR3 length is 16 residues. Germline values: CDR1 DFQATT, CDR2 SNEGSKA (reference sequence). The CDR3 loop is CSADPGLAGSTYEQYF. CDR3 nucleotide sequence: TGCAGTGCAGACCCGGGACTAGCGGGTTCAACCTACGAGCAGTACTTC.

V and J are TRBV2 and TRBJ2-2; D remains unclear. V shed 5 bases and J shed 5 bases, with 3 bases lying between them. This CDR3 is built from 11 residues. The germline V gene has CDR1 SNHLY and CDR2 FYNNEI. The CDR3: CASSLTGELFF. In nucleotides, the CDR3 is TGTGCCAGCAGTCTAACCGGGGAGCTGTTTTTT.

This clonotype was observed at least ten times. The chain uses TRBV6-2 or TRBV6-3 and TRBJ1-1; D remains ambiguous. CDR1 and CDR2 from the germline V gene are MNHEY and SVGEGT. Trimming took 2 bases from V and 7 from J, leaving 5 bases between them. This CDR3 comprises 11 residues. The CDR3 bases are TGTGCCAGCAGTTACCCAAATGAAGCTTTCTTT. As protein: CASSYPNEAFF.

The J gene is TRBJ2-1, the V gene TRBV29-1; TRBD1 aligns across 8 bases. CDR1 is SQVTM, CDR2 ANQGSEA, per germline. V lost 7 bases, J lost 10 bases, and 12 bases stayed unmatched. CDR3 length: 13 amino acids. CDR3 DNA sequence: TGCAGCGGGGGGGACAGGAACCTAGGAGAGCAGTTCTTC. It encodes CSGGDRNLGEQFF.

This clonotype was counted a single time. V is TRBV11-2 and J is TRBJ1-5; weak D call: TRBD1 (5 bases). The CDR3 extends over 15 amino acids. From germline, CDR1 is SGHAT and CDR2 FQNNGV. With 2 bases removed from V and 5 bases from J, the gap between germline ends came to 13 bases. For the CDR3, the DNA is TGTGCCAGCAGCTTAAGTTATGAGGGGCATCAGCCCCAGCATTTT. Translated: CASSLSYEGHQPQHF.

About this clonotype itself: This could be a read error, since a much larger clone is one nucleotide away. V and J are TRBV7-8 and TRBJ2-6; D uncertain. V dropped 2 bases and J dropped 0 bases, with 17 bases sitting between them. CDR3 length equals 19 residues. Germline assignment: CDR1 SGHVS and CDR2 FQNEAQ. This CDR3 is CASSLIGSWTYSGANVLTF. CDR3 bases: TGTGCCAGCAGCTTAATTGGGTCATGGACCTACTCTGGGGCCAACGTCCTGACTTTC. The complete variable domain, with remaining parts taken from reference TRBV7-8 and TRBJ2-6, reads GAGVSQSPRYKVAKRGQDVALRCDPISGHVSLFWYQQALGQGPEFLTYFQNEAQLDKSGLPSDRFFAERPEGSVSTLKIQRTQQEDSAVYLCASSLIGSWTYSGANVLTFGAGSRLTVL.

This clonotype was counted at least ten times. The chain is built from TRBV18 and TRBJ1-2, with D possibly being TRBD1 (5 bases). With 0 bases removed from V and 8 bases from J, the gap between germline ends came to 10 bases. There are 13 residues in the CDR3. Germline V gene data show CDR1 as KGHSH and CDR2 as LQKENI. The CDR3 region has the DNA TGTGCCAGCTCACCACCCGGGGGGAGAGGCTACACCTTC. It yields the protein CASSPPGGRGYTF.

This clonotype was recorded at least ten times. The V and J genes are TRBV7-9 and TRBJ1-1; the D is unclear. The CDR3 loop spans 14 amino acids. The germline V gene has CDR1 SEHNR and CDR2 FQNEAQ (reference sequence). Trimming took 1 base from V and 2 from J, leaving 8 bases between them. CDR3 protein: CASSLDGHNTEAFF. CDR3 DNA sequence: TGTGCCAGCAGCTTAGATGGGCATAACACTGAAGCTTTCTTT.

This clonotype turned up a few times. The chain is built from TRBV10-3 and TRBJ1-1; D is uncertain. Germline V gene data show CDR1 as ENHRY and CDR2 as SYGVKD. The CDR3 runs to 14 residues. Trimming shortened V by 2 bases and J by 0 bases, and 7 bases separated the two germline ends. Here the CDR3 DNA reads TGTGCCATCAGTGAGGGCATTCTGAACACTGAAGCTTTCTTT. Translated: CAISEGILNTEAFF.